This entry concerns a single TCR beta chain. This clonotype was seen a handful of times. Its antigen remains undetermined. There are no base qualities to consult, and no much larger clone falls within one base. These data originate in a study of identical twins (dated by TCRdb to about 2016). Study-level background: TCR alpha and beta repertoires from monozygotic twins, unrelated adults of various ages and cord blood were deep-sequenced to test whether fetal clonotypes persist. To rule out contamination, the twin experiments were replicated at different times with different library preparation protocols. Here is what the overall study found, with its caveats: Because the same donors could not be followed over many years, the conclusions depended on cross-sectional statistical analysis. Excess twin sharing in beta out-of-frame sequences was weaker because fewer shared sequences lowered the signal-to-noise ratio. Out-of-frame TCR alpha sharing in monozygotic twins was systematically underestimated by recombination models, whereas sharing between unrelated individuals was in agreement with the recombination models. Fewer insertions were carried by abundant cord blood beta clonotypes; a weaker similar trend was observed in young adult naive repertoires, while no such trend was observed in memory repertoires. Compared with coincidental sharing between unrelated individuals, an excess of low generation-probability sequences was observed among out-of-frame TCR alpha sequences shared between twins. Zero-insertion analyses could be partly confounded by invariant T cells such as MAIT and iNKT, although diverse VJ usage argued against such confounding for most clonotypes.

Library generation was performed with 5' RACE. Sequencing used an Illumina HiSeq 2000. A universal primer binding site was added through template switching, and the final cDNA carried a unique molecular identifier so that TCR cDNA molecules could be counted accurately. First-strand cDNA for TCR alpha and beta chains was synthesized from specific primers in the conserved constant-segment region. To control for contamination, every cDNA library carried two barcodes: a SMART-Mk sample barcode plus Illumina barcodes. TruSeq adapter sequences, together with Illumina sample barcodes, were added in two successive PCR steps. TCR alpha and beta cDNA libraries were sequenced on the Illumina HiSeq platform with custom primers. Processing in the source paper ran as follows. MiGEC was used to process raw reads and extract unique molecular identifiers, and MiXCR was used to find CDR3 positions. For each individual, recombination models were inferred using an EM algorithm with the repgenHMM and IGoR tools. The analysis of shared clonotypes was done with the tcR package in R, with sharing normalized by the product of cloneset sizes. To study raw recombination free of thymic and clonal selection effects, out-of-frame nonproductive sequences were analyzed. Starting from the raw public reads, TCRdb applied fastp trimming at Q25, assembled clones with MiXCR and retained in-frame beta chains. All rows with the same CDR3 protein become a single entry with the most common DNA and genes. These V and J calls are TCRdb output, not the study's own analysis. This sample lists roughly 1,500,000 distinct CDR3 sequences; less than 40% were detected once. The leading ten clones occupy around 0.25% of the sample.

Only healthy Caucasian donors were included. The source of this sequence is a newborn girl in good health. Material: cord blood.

The DNA is TGCAGTGCTAGAGAGAGGCTCGGTTACGCGCAGTATTTT. Its translation reads: CSARERLGYAQYF. The chain uses TRBV20-1 and TRBJ2-3, with the D segment identity uncertain. A distance of 14 bases separates the germline ends of V and J, which lose 0 bases and 10 bases respectively. The CDR3 has 13 amino acids, counting the end cysteine and phenylalanine. The DNA shown is the 39-base CDR3, in frame from base 1. Based on the germline V gene (reference sequence), the CDR1 and CDR2 sequences are DFQATT and SNEGSKA.